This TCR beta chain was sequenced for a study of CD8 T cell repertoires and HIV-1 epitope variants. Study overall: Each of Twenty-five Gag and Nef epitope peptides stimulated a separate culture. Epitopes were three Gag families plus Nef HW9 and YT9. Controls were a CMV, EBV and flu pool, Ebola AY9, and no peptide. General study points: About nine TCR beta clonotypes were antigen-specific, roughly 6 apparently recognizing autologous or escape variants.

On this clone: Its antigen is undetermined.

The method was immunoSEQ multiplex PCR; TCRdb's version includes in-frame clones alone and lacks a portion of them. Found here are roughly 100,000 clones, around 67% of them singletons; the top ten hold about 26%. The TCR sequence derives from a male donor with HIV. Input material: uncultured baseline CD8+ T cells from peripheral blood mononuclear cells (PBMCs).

The CDR3 protein is CASSVLQGAGYGYTF. The CDR3 DNA is TGTGCCAGCAGCGTTCTCCAGGGGGCAGGTTATGGCTACACCTTC. The chain has TRBV9 and TRBJ1-2, with 8 nucleotides matching TRBD1. The CDR3 consists of 15 residues. J lost 5 bases, V lost 2 bases, and 8 bases had no gene match. Germline CDR1 SGDLS, CDR2 YYNGEE.